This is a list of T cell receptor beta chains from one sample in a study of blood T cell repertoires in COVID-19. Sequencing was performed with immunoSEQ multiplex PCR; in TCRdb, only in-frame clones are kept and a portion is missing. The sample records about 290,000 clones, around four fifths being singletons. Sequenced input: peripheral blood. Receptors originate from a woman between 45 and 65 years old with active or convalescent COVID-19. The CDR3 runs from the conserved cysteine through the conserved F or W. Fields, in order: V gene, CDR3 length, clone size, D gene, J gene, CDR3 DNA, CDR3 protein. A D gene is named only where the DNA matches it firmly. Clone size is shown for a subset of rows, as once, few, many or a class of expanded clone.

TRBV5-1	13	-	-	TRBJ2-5	TGCGCCAGCAGCTTGGACGGTGAAGAGACCCAGTACTTC	CASSLDGEETQYF
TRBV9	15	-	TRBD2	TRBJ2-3	TGTGCCAGCAGCGTAGTAGCGGGAGAAGCAGATACGCAGTATTTT	CASSVVAGEADTQYF
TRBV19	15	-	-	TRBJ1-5	TGTGCCAGTAGTAGGGACCGGGGGAGCAATCAGCCCCAGCATTTT	CASSRDRGSNQPQHF
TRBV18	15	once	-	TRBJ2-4	TGTGCCAGCTCGGACTGGGAAGGGGCCAAAAACATTCAGTACTTC	CASSDWEGAKNIQYF
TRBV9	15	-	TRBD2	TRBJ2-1	TGTGCCAGCAGCGCCCCTTCGGGACTATCCATAGAGCAGTTCTTC	CASSAPSGLSIEQFF
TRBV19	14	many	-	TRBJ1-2	TGTGCCAGTAGTATACAGGGCAATCGGTATGGCTACACCTTC	CASSIQGNRYGYTF
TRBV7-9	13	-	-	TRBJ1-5	TGTGCCAGCAGCTTAGGCAGGCAGCAGCCCCAGCATTTT	CASSLGRQQPQHF
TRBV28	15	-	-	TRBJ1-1	TGTGCCAGCAGTTTGGGGGGGCGATTGAACACTGAAGCTTTCTTT	CASSLGGRLNTEAFF
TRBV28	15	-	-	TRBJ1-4	TGTGCCAGCAGCTCCCCGGGAGGAACTAATGAAAAACTGTTTTTT	CASSSPGGTNEKLFF
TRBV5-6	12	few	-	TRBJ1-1	TGTGCCAGCAGCCTTACCGGGACATCGACTTTCTTT	CASSLTGTSTFF
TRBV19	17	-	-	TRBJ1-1	TGTGCCAGTAGTAAGCCGCTAAGGGGGGGGGTGAGCACTGAAGCTTTCTTT	CASSKPLRGGVSTEAFF
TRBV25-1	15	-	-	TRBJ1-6	TGTGCCAGCAGTGAACAGATAGGCGGGAATTCACCCCTCCACTTT	CASSEQIGGNSPLHF
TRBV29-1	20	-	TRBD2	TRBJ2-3	TGCAGCGTTGAAGGCGGGACAGGAGGACTAGCGGGAGGTTCTACAGATACGCAGTATTTT	CSVEGGTGGLAGGSTDTQYF
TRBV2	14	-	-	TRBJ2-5	TGTGCCAGCAGTCTGTCAGGGGCCCAGGAGACCCAGTACTTC	CASSLSGAQETQYF
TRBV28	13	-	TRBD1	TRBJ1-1	TGTGCCAGCAGAAGACAGGGAGAAACTGAAGCTTTCTTT	CASRRQGETEAFF
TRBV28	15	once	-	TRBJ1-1	TGTGCCAGCAGTTTCAACTGGGCCTTGAACACTGAAGCTTTCTTT	CASSFNWALNTEAFF
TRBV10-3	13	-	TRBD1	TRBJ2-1	TGTGCCATCAGTGCCACAGGGGGCAATGAGCAGTTCTTC	CAISATGGNEQFF
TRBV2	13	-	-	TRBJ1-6	TGTGCCAGCAGGAGGGTAATGGGTTCACCCCTCCACTTT	CASRRVMGSPLHF
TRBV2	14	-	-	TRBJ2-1	TGTGCCAGCAGTGGGGGCAAAGGAGACAATGAGCAGTTCTTC	CASSGGKGDNEQFF
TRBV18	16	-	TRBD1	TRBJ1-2	TGTGCCAGCTCACCAATGTTCGGACAGGGGGCCTATGGCTACACCTTC	CASSPMFGQGAYGYTF
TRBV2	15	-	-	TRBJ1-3	TGTGCCAGCAGTCCCAGCTCAGGGACTGGAAACACCATATATTTT	CASSPSSGTGNTIYF
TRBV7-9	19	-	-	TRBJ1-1	TGTGCCAGCAGCTTAGGACTCGGGGGGAACACCCAAGGGAACACTGAAGCTTTCTTT	CASSLGLGGNTQGNTEAFF
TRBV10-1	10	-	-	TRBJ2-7	TGCGCCAGCAGTTCCCAGGAGCAGTACTTC	CASSSQEQYF
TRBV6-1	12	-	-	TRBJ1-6	TGTGCCAGCAGTGAAGCTAGTTCACCCCTCCACTTT	CASSEASSPLHF
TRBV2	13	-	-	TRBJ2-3	TGTGCCAGCAGTGAAGCGCGGGGAATTGCGCAGTATTTT	CASSEARGIAQYF
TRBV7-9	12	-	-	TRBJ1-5	TGTGCCAGCAGCTTAGGAGATCAGCCCCAGCATTTT	CASSLGDQPQHF
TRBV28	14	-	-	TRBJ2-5	TGTGCCAGCACTCTTGTAGGGGGAGCGGAGACCCAGTACTTC	CASTLVGGAETQYF
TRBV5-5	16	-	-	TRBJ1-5	TGTGCCAGCAGCTCGCGGAGGGGAGGATCCAATCAGCCCCAGCATTTT	CASSSRRGGSNQPQHF
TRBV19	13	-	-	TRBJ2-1	TGTGCCAGTAGTATTTGGGGAGGGGGAGAGCAGTTCTTC	CASSIWGGGEQFF
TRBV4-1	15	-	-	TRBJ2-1	TGCGCCAGCAGCCACAGCGGTAGGTCCTACAATGAGCAGTTCTTC	CASSHSGRSYNEQFF
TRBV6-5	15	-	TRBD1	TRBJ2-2	TGTGCCAGCAAGGACGGGACAGGGTGGACCGGGGAGCTGTTTTTT	CASKDGTGWTGELFF
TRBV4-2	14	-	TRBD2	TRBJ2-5	TGTGCCAGCAGCCAAGAAGGGGAGGGGGAGACCCAGTACTTC	CASSQEGEGETQYF
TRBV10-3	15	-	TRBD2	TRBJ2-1	TGTGCCATCGGTGTTGGGCTAGCGGGAGTTGGTGAGCAGTTCTTC	CAIGVGLAGVGEQFF
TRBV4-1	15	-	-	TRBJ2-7	TGCGCCAGCAGCCAACCCGGGACATCGGGGTACGAGCAGTACTTC	CASSQPGTSGYEQYF
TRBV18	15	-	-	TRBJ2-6	TGTGCCAGCGCTTTCGCAGTCTCTGGGGCCAACGTCCTGACTTTC	CASAFAVSGANVLTF
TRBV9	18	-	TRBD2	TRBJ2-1	TGTGCCAGCAGCGTGGCCCCTGGGTCTAGCGGATTATACAATGAGCAGTTCTTC	CASSVAPGSSGLYNEQFF
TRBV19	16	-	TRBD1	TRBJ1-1	TGTGCCAGTAGTATGAGGGCAGGGGGTATGAACACTGAAGCTTTCTTT	CASSMRAGGMNTEAFF